The 5 T cell receptor beta chains in this list originate from one sample, sequenced in a study of blood T cell repertoires in COVID-19. Produced via immunoSEQ multiplex PCR; TCRdb's table is partial and in-frame only. The sample shows 95,000 to 150,000 clones, approximately 90% of them seen only once. Sequencing was performed on peripheral blood. The receptor set was obtained from a man in his forties with acute or convalescent COVID-19.

This clone has only one observation. The chain links TRBV13 to TRBJ1-1; 11 bases are shared with TRBD1. J was trimmed by 7 bases and V by 5 bases; bases with no gene match: 6. The CDR3 length is 14 residues. In germline, CDR1 is PRHDT, CDR2 FYEKMQ (reference sequence). CDR3: CASSARTGGIEAFF. The CDR3 nucleotides are TGTGCCAGCAGCGCTAGGACAGGGGGCATTGAAGCTTTCTTT.

The chain employs TRBV27 and TRBJ2-3, with 8 bases aligning to TRBD2. This CDR3 has 14 amino acids. Germline V gene data show CDR1 as MNHEY and CDR2 as SMNVEV (reference sequence). After removal of 5 bases from V and 4 bases from J, the junction contained 5 bases not matched to a gene. CDR3 sequence reads: CASSTPTSADTQYF. In DNA form, the CDR3 reads TGTGCCAGCAGTACCCCGACTAGCGCAGATACGCAGTATTTT.

The rearrangement uses TRBV30 and TRBJ1-6, with a tentative D call TRBD1 (5 bases). The CDR3 extends over 12 amino acids. V lost 4 bases and J 10 bases, leaving 11 bases between the germline ends. The germline V gene encodes CDR1 GTSNPN and CDR2 SVGIG (reference sequence). The CDR3, as DNA: TGTGCCTGGACCCAGGGTAACTCACCCCTCCACTTT. This codes for CAWTQGNSPLHF.

This clone was counted a few times. The V and J genes are TRBV30 and TRBJ1-3; TRBD1 aligns across 9 bases. Germline-derived CDR1 and CDR2 are GTSNPN and SVGIG (reference sequence). The CDR3 runs 17 residues. The J segment lost 2 bases and the V segment lost 4 bases, leaving 12 bases of the junction unmatched. The CDR3 loop is CAWNKYRGRDTGNTIYF. The CDR3 nucleotides are TGTGCCTGGAACAAATACAGGGGGCGAGACACTGGAAACACCATATATTTT.

V usage is TRBV12-3 or TRBV12-4 and J usage is TRBJ2-7; 8 bases line up with TRBD2. The CDR3 runs to 13 residues. The J segment lost 5 bases and the V segment lost 6 bases, leaving 6 bases of the junction unmatched. The chain's CDR3 is CASRPGLVDEQYF. The CDR3, as DNA: TGTGCCAGCAGACCGGGACTAGTGGACGAGCAGTACTTC.